This TCR beta chain stems from a study of cytomegalovirus exposure and HLA in healthy donors. Study-wide points: The classifier reportedly diagnosed cytomegalovirus status with high sensitivity and specificity. Sequencing depth across donors, presence/absence analyses assumed, was roughly uniform. Cytomegalovirus association was listed for 164 TCR beta chains.

This CDR3 region has 16 residues. With 5 bases clipped from V and 1 base from J, the junction kept 7 bases outside the gene matches. The germline CDR1 and CDR2 sequences are SGHAT and FQNNGV. This clone was observed a few times. Its specificity is unknown. 13 Jbeta primers and 60 Vbeta primers were used for the PCR. Using immunoSEQ multiplex PCR, the repertoire was profiled, and TCRdb retains in-frame clones only, with some absent. Found here are about 190,000 clones, 70% to 75% of them singletons; the top ten hold about 4.6%. The source is a man younger than 40 in good health and CMV-seropositive. The V and J genes are TRBV11-2 and TRBJ1-1; 10 positions agree with TRBD1. Sequenced input: PBMCs. Here the CDR3 DNA reads TGTGCCAGCAGCCACGGGACAGGGGAGGGGAACACTGAAGCTTTCTTT. Its translation: CASSHGTGEGNTEAFF.